This TCR beta chain was obtained from a study of blood T cells in healthy people across ages. This CDR3 comprises 16 residues. Germline assignment: CDR1 MDHEN and CDR2 SYDVKM. Deletions cut 6 bases from V and 1 base from J, with 18 bases between. With a J-beta primer mix and a sample-barcoded 5' primer, a second PCR ran roughly 6 to 11 cycles. MiXCR, applied by TCRdb to the 5' RACE reads, yields one record per CDR3 protein. The sample lists some 890,000 distinct CDR3 sequences; approximately 32% were seen once. The sample also formed part of further work on T cells of mothers and their children. That investigation notes: Donors comprised three healthy Caucasian mothers plus their six children. Each child contributed about 3 million TCR beta CDR3 reads, while each mother contributed over 8.5 million. Detection of persistent microchimeric T cell clones did not occur.

The chain links TRBV28 to TRBJ1-1; possible D gene TRBD1, 6 bases. The sequencing sample was made of blood. The clonotype comes from a woman aged 40 to 50 in good health. The CDR3 reads CASSFLGGRRNTEAFF. DNA for the CDR3: TGTGCCAGCAGCTTCCTCGGGGGGCGAAGGAACACTGAAGCTTTCTTT.